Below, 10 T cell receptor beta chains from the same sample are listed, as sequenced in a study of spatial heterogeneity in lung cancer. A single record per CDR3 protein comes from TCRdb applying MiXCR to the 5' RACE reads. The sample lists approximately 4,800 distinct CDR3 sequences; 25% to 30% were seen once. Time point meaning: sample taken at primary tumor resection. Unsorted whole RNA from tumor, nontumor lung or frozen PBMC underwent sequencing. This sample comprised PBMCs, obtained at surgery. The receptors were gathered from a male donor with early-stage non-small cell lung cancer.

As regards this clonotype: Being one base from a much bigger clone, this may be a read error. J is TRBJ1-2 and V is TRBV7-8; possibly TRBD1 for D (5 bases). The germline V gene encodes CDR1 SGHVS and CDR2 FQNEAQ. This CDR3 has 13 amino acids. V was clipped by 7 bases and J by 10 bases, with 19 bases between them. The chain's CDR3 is CASNSRAGRDYTF. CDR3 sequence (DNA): TGTGCCAGCAACTCTAGGGCCGGCAGGGACTACACCTTC.

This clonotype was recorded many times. CDR3 sequence: CSARMGGATGELFF. CDR3 DNA sequence: TGCAGTGCTAGGATGGGGGGGGCAACCGGGGAGCTGTTTTTT. The V call is TRBV20-1, the J call TRBJ2-2; D is perhaps TRBD2 (7 bases). Between the trimmed V and J ends, which lost 3 bases and 5 bases, there was a span of 13 bases. The CDR3 is made up of 14 amino acids. Germline CDR1 DFQATT, CDR2 SNEGSKA (reference sequence).

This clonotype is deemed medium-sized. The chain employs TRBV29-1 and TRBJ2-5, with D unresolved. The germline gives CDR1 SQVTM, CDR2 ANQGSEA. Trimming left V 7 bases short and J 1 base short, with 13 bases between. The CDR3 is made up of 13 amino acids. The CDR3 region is CSAEVGFQETQYF. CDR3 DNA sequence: TGCAGCGCCGAAGTCGGGTTCCAAGAGACCCAGTACTTC.

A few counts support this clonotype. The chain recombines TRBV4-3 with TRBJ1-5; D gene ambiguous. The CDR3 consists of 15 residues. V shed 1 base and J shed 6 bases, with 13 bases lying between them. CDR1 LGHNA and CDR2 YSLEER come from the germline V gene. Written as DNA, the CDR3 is TGCGCCAGCAGCCAAGTGTTCCGGGCCACTCAGCCCCAGCATTTT. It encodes CASSQVFRATQPQHF.

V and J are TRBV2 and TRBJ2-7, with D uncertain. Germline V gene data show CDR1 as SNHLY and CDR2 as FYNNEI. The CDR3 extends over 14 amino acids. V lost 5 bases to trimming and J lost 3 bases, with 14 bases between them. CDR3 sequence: CASSLWGNNYEQYF. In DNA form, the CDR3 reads TGTGCCAGCAGTCTGTGGGGAAACAACTACGAGCAGTACTTC. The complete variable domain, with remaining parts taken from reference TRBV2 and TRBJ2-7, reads EPEVTQTPSHQVTQMGQEVILRCVPISNHLYFYWYRQILGQKVEFLVSFYNNEISEKSEIFDDQFSVERPDGSNFTLKIRSTKLEDSAMYFCASSLWGNNYEQYFGPGTRLTVT.

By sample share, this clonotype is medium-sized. The CDR3, as DNA: TGTGCCAGCAGCTTAGCCCAGTTAGGGTTCCAAGAGACCCAGTACTTC. Protein product: CASSLAQLGFQETQYF. V usage is TRBV7-2 and J usage is TRBJ2-5; D not resolved. Trimming took 0 bases from V and 1 from J, leaving 12 bases between them. The CDR3 covers 16 residues. Germline loops: CDR1 SGHTA, CDR2 FQGNSA.

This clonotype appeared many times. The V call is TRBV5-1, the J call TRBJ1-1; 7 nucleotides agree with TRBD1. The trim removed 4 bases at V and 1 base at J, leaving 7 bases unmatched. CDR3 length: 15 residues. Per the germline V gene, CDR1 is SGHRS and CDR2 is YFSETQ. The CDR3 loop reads CASSPRQGANTEAFF. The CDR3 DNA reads TGCGCCAGCAGCCCAAGACAGGGAGCGAACACTGAAGCTTTCTTT.

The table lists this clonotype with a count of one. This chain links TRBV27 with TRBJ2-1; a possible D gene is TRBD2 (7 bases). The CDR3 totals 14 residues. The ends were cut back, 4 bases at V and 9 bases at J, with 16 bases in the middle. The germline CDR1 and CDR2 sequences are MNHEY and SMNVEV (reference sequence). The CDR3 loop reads CASSSGLGGSEQFF. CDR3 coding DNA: TGTGCCAGCAGTTCTGGACTAGGGGGTAGTGAGCAGTTCTTC.

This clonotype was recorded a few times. DNA for the CDR3: TGTGCCAGCAGCTTAAGCAGAAACAATTCACCCCTCCACTTT. This sequence encodes CASSLSRNNSPLHF. This rearrangement joins TRBV7-3 to TRBJ1-6; D remains ambiguous. Trimming shortened V by 1 base and J by 7 bases, and 8 bases separated the two germline ends. The CDR3 has 14 amino acids. The germline gives CDR1 SGHTA, CDR2 FQGTGA.

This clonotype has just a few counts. CDR3 nucleotide sequence: TGTGCCAGCCAAGGGTGGTCGTGGCGGGGGGCCACAGATACGCAGTATTTT. Its translation: CASQGWSWRGATDTQYF. The chain is built from TRBV6-5 and TRBJ2-3; the match to TRBD2 covers 8 bases. Trimming cost V 8 bases and J 2 bases; bases outside gene matches: 15. Germline CDR1 MNHEY, CDR2 SVGAGI. The CDR3 totals 17 residues.